This TCR beta chain was recovered during a study of sequential checkpoint blockade in melanoma. For the study at large: Twenty-two patients had tumor biopsies before treatment and at week 13.

Stated treatment: randomized to nivolumab then ipilimumab (arm A) or the reverse (arm B). Clones were sequenced by immunoSEQ multiplex PCR, and TCRdb holds only the in-frame ones, with some missing. Here the sample spans 4,500 to 6,000 clones, approximately 40% being singletons. The clonotype was recovered from a human donor with melanoma. The sample in question was tumor tissue (inferred from file names), obtained from a patient given nivolumab and ipilimumab in sequence.

The CDR3: CASRRTSGNYNEQFF. CDR3 DNA sequence: TGTGCCAGCAGAAGGACTAGCGGCAACTACAATGAGCAGTTCTTC. This chain joins TRBV28 and TRBJ2-1; TRBD2 matches at 10 bases. This CDR3 comprises 15 residues. V dropped 6 bases and J dropped 3; count of bases not matched to a gene: 5. Germline lookup yields CDR1 MDHEN and CDR2 SYDVKM.